There are a few counts of the clone carrying this T cell receptor beta chain. Its antigen is undetermined. With 8 bases removed from V and 2 bases from J, the gap between germline ends came to 13 bases. Germline values: CDR1 SNHLY, CDR2 FYNNEI. This CDR3 comprises 13 residues. TCRdb redid the calling of the 5' RACE reads with MiXCR, one entry per CDR3 protein. Of a few hundred thousand distinct CDR3 sequences in the sample, about an eighth were seen once. The source of the sample is a study of CD8 T cells in ankylosing spondylitis. Study findings and constraints: Disease-linked clones proved CD8+ and comparatively uncommon in peripheral blood. Typical of ankylosing spondylitis blood, it appeared, was a TCR beta motif of roughly eight highly homologous variants.

This TCR was sampled from a male donor with ankylosing spondylitis. The chain recombines TRBV2 with TRBJ2-7; the D gene is possibly TRBD2 (6 bases). What was sequenced was blood, either unsorted or a sorted T cell fraction (not recorded which). The CDR3 reads CASRVSGAYEQYF. In DNA form, the CDR3 reads TGTGCCAGCCGCGTTTCGGGGGCCTACGAGCAGTACTTC. The full variable domain, rest sourced from reference TRBV2 and TRBJ2-7, is EPEVTQTPSHQVTQMGQEVILRCVPISNHLYFYWYRQILGQKVEFLVSFYNNEISEKSEIFDDQFSVERPDGSNFTLKIRSTKLEDSAMYFCASRVSGAYEQYFGPGTRLTVT.